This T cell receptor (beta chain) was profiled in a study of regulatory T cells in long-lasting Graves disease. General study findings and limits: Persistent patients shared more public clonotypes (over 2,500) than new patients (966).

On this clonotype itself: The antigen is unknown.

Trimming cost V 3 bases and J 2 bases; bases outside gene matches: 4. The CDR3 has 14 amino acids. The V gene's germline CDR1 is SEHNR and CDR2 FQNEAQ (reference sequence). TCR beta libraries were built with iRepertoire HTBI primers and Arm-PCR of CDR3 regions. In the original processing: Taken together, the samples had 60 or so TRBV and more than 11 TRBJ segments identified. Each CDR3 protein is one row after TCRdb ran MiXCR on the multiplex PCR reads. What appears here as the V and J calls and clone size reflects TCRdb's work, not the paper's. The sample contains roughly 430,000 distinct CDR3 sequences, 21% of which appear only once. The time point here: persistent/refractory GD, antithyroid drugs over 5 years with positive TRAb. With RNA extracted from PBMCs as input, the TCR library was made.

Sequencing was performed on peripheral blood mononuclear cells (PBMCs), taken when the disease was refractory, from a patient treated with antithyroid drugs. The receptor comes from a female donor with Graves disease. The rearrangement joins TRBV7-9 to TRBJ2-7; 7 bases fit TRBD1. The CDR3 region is CASSFSGQTYEQYF. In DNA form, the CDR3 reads TGTGCCAGCAGCTTCTCGGGACAGACCTACGAGCAGTACTTC.